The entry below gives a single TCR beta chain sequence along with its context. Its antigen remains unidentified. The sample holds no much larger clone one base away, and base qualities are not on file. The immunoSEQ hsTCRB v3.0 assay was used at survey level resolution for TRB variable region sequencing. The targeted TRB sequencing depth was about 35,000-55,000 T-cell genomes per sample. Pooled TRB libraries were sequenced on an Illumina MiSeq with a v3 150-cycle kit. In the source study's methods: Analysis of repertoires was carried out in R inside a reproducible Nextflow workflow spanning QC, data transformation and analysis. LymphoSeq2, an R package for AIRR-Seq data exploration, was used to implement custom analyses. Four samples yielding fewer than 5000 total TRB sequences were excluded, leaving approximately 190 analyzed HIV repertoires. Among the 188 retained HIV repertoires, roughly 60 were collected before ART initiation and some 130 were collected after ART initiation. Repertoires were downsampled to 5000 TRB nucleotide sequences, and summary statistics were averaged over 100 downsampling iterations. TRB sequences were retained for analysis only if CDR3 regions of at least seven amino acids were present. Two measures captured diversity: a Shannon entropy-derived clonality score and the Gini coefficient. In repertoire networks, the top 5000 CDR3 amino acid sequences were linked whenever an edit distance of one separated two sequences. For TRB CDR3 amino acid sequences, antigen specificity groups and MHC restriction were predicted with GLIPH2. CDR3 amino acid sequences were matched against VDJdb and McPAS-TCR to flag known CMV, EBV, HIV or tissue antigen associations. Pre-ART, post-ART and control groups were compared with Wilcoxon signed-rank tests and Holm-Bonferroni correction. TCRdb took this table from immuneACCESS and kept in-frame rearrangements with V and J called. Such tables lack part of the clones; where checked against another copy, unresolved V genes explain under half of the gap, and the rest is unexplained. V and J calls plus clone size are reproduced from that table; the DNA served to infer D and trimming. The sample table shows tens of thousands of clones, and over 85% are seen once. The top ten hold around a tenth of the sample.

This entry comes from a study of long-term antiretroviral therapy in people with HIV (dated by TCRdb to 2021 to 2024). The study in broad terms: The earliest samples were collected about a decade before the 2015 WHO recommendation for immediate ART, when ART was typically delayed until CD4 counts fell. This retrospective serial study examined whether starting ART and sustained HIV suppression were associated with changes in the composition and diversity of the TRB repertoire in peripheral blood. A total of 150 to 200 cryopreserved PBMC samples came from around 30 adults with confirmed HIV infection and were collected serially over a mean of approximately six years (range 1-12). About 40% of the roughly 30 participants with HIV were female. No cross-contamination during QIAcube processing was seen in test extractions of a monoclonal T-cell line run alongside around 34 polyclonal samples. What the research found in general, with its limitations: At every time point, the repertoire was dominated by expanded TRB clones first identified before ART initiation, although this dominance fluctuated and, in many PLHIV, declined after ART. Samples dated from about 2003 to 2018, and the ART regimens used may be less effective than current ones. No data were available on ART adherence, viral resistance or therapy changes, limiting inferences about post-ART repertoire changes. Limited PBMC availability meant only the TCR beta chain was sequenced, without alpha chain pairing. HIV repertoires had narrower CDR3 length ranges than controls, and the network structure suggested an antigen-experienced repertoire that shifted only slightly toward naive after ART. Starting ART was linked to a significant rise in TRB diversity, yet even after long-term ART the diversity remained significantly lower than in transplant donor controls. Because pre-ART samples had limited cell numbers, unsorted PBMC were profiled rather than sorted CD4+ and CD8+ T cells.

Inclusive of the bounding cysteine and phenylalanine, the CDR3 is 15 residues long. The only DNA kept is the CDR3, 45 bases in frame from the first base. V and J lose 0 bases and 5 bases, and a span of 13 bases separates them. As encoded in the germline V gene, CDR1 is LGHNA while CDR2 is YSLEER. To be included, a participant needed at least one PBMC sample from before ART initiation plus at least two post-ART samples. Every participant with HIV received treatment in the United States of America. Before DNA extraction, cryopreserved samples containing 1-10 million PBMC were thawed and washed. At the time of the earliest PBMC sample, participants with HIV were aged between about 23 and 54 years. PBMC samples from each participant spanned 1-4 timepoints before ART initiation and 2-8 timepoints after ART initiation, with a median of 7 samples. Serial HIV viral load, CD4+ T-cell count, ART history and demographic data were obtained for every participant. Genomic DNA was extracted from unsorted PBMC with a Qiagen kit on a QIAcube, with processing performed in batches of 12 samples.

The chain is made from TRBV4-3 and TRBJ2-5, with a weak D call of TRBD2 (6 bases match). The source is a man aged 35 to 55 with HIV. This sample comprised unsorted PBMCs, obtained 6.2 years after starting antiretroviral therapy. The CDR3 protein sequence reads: CASSQDFGGGETQYF. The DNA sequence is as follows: TGCGCCAGCAGCCAAGATTTCGGGGGTGGGGAGACCCAGTACTTC.